The 29 T cell receptor beta chains given below trace back to one sample, sequenced in a study of vaccination and CD4 T cells after COVID-19. Regarding treatment: roughly nine-day PBMC culture with coronavirus spike peptide pools or control peptides (ViraFEST assay). These receptors' antigens are unknown. Sequence data for DNA of cultured CD4+ T cells were generated by the Oncomine TCR Beta short-read assay. A single record per CDR3 protein comes from TCRdb applying MiXCR to the PCR reads. The sample comprises tens of thousands of distinct CDR3 sequences, around two fifths of which are singletons, and under 3% rests with the top ten. The sequences come from CD4+ T cells from blood, cultured in vitro, collected after SARS-CoV-2 vaccination. The receptors were gathered from a human donor who had recovered from COVID-19.

This chain joins TRBV5-4 and TRBJ1-2, with 7 bases matching TRBD1. Germline-derived CDR1 and CDR2 are SGHNT and YYREEE (reference sequence). The CDR3 contains 15 residues. The V and J ends lost 5 bases and 5 bases, in that order; junction bases with no gene match: 12. In DNA form, the CDR3 reads TGTGCCAGCAGTGAGACCGGGGACAGCGGTTATGGCTACACCTTC. The encoded protein is CASSETGDSGYGYTF.

CDR3 in DNA: TGTGCCAGCAGTGAAGGGGGACAGGGTTCCGAGCAGTACTTC. Protein: CASSEGGQGSEQYF. The chain is built from TRBV6-1 and TRBJ2-7, with TRBD1 matching 9 bases. Germline V gives CDR1 MNHNS, CDR2 SASEGT. Germline trimming cut 1 base from V and 6 bases from J; bases unmatched to any gene: 4. The CDR3 length is 14 residues.

This clonotype has a handful of counts. The rearrangement links TRBV20-1 to TRBJ1-5, with 12 bases fitting TRBD1. There are 14 residues in the CDR3. The V gene's germline CDR1 is DFQATT and CDR2 SNEGSKA (reference sequence). The V segment lost 6 bases and the J segment 1 base; nucleotides outside the gene matches: 1. Written as DNA, the CDR3 is TGCAGTGCGGGGACAGGGGGCAGCAATCAGCCCCAGCATTTT. As protein: CSAGTGGSNQPQHF.

The chain employs TRBV20-1 and TRBJ2-5, with TRBD2 matching over 13 bases. CDR1 is DFQATT, CDR2 SNEGSKA, per germline (reference sequence). Losses at the gene ends were 6 bases for V and 5 bases for J; bases not matched to a gene: 6. The CDR3 totals 14 residues. The CDR3 here is CSALLAGGAETQYF. As DNA, the CDR3 is TGCAGTGCCCTACTAGCGGGAGGGGCGGAGACCCAGTACTTC.

The chain is built from TRBV27 and TRBJ1-2, with D possibly being TRBD1 (5 bases). The ends were cut back, 6 bases at V and 7 bases at J, with 18 bases in the middle. CDR3 length equals 14 residues. Germline loops: CDR1 MNHEY, CDR2 SMNVEV (reference sequence). CDR3: CASREKGPTTGYTF. CDR3 sequence (DNA): TGTGCCAGCAGGGAGAAGGGACCGACTACTGGCTACACCTTC.

This clonotype was detected only a few times. The rearrangement uses TRBV20-1 and TRBJ2-1, with D possibly called TRBD1 or TRBD2 (5 bases each). The length of the CDR3 is 15 residues. V lost 3 bases to trimming and J lost 5 bases, with 17 bases between them. Germline loops: CDR1 DFQATT, CDR2 SNEGSKA (reference sequence). The CDR3, as DNA: TGCAGTGCTAGTACGGGCCTCGGGGCGGACAATGAGCAGTTCTTC. Amino acid sequence: CSASTGLGADNEQFF.

This clonotype was recorded a few times. The chain links TRBV6-1 to TRBJ1-2; 7 bases are shared with TRBD1. With 4 bases clipped from V and 4 bases from J, the junction kept 15 bases outside the gene matches. The CDR3 loop spans 17 amino acids. Germline CDR1 MNHNS, CDR2 SASEGT. Here the CDR3 reads CASSGPRNDRAIYGYTF. The CDR3 nucleotides read TGTGCCAGCAGTGGACCGCGTAACGACAGGGCTATCTATGGCTACACCTTC.

The chain uses TRBV15 and TRBJ2-5; D not resolved. Germline CDR1 LNHNV, CDR2 YYDKDF (reference sequence). Trimming removed 1 base from V and 5 bases from J, with 14 bases in between. The CDR3 length is 15 residues. The CDR3 reads CATSRGSPGWETQYF. In DNA, the CDR3 is TGTGCCACCAGCAGAGGTTCGCCGGGTTGGGAGACCCAGTACTTC.

This rearrangement joins TRBV7-2 to TRBJ2-1; no definite D call. There are 12 residues in the CDR3. Germline lookup yields CDR1 SGHTA and CDR2 FQGNSA. Trimming cost V 5 bases and J 0 bases, with 2 bases left between them. CDR3 sequence reads: CASSNSYNEQFF. CDR3 coding DNA: TGTGCCAGCAGCAACTCCTACAATGAGCAGTTCTTC.

This chain joins TRBV6-2 or TRBV6-3 and TRBJ2-1, with D maybe TRBD2 (6 bases). The CDR3 length is 13 residues. With 0 bases removed from V and 8 bases from J, the gap between germline ends came to 8 bases. Looked up from germline, CDR1 is MNHEY and CDR2 is SVGEGT. CDR3 in amino acids: CASSYSTRYEQFF. As DNA, the CDR3 is TGTGCCAGCAGTTACTCGACTAGATATGAGCAGTTCTTC.

The chain has TRBV20-1 and TRBJ2-1; TRBD2 agrees at 7 bases. The ends lost 6 bases at V and 1 base at J; junction bases unmatched: 6. CDR1 is DFQATT and CDR2 is SNEGSKA in the germline V gene (reference sequence). CDR3 length equals 14 residues. The CDR3 DNA is TGCAGTGCAAGTCGGGAGGCGTCCTACAATGAGCAGTTCTTC. Amino acid sequence: CSASREASYNEQFF.

This chain uses TRBV20-1 with TRBJ2-3; weak D call: TRBD1 (5 bases). This CDR3 spans 14 amino acids. From germline, CDR1 is DFQATT and CDR2 SNEGSKA (reference sequence). The V and J ends lost 5 bases and 1 base respectively, with 13 bases between them. The CDR3 sequence is CSADTPQGTDTQYF. In DNA, the CDR3 is TGCAGTGCTGATACGCCACAGGGCACAGATACGCAGTATTTT.

This clonotype was seen just once. The CDR3 bases are TGCGCCAGCAGCCATCTGACAGGGGGTCTGAACACTGAAGCTTTCTTT. This translates into CASSHLTGGLNTEAFF. The genes are TRBV4-1 and TRBJ1-1; 9 positions match TRBD1. The trim removed 3 bases at V and 0 bases at J, leaving 5 bases unmatched. CDR3 length: 16 residues. Germline CDR1 MGHRA, CDR2 YSYEKL.

The chain is built from TRBV12-5 and TRBJ1-3; TRBD1 is a possible D gene (5 bases). Between the trimmed V and J ends, which lost 7 bases and 2 bases, there was a span of 15 bases. The CDR3 sequence is 15 residues long. Germline CDR1 LGHNT, CDR2 FRNRAP. The chain's CDR3 is CASATQGSPGNTIYF. The CDR3 DNA sequence: TGTGCTAGTGCCACCCAGGGCAGCCCTGGAAACACCATATATTTT.

The chain combines TRBV6-1 with TRBJ2-2; no firm D call. Germline values: CDR1 MNHNS, CDR2 SASEGT. Trimming took 3 bases from V and 1 from J, leaving 9 bases between them. The CDR3 has 15 residues. CDR3 nucleotides: TGTGCCAGCAGTGAGCGGCAGGAGAACACCGGGGAGCTGTTTTTT. This encodes CASSERQENTGELFF.

The V call is TRBV28, the J call TRBJ2-1, with a possible D match to TRBD2 (5 bases). CDR1 is MDHEN, CDR2 SYDVKM, per germline. The CDR3 spans 13 residues. V lost 2 bases to trimming and J lost 3 bases, with 5 bases between them. The CDR3 is CASSLDYYNEQFF. DNA for the CDR3: TGTGCCAGCAGTTTAGACTACTACAATGAGCAGTTCTTC.

The gene calls are TRBV20-1 and TRBJ2-2; 8 positions agree with TRBD1. Germline V gene data show CDR1 as DFQATT and CDR2 as SNEGSKA (reference sequence). V lost 4 bases to trimming and J lost 4 bases; unmatched junction nucleotides: 5. The CDR3 consists of 14 residues. CDR3 protein: CSATGQGSTGELFF. The CDR3 coding sequence is TGCAGTGCTACCGGACAGGGATCCACCGGGGAGCTGTTTTTT.

The CDR3 spells CASSPGSPYEQYF. In DNA, the CDR3 is TGTGCCAGCAGCCCCGGCTCACCCTACGAGCAGTACTTC. The chain joins TRBV28 to TRBJ2-7; D unresolved. The ends were cut back, 6 bases at V and 2 bases at J, with 11 bases in the middle. This CDR3 has 13 amino acids. CDR1 MDHEN and CDR2 SYDVKM come from the germline V gene.

In its sample, this clonotype was seen a few times. This chain joins TRBV2 and TRBJ1-5; D is uncertain. Germline CDR1 SNHLY, CDR2 FYNNEI. Trimming left V 1 base short and J 5 bases short, with 12 bases between. The CDR3 has 15 amino acids. CDR3 sequence reads: CASSEEAAADQPQHF. CDR3 nucleotides: TGTGCCAGCAGTGAAGAGGCGGCAGCCGATCAGCCCCAGCATTTT.

This clonotype was recorded a few times. The chain recombines TRBV27 with TRBJ2-5; 11 bases are a match to TRBD2. V trimming: 8 bases; J trimming: 1 base; junction bases outside the gene matches: 18. The CDR3 runs to 19 residues. The germline gives CDR1 MNHEY, CDR2 SMNVEV (reference sequence). The CDR3 DNA is TGTGCCAGCCGCCCCTATGGTGTAAGCCTAGCGGGGGGCCAAGAGACCCAGTACTTC. Translation: CASRPYGVSLAGGQETQYF.

The chain joins TRBV11-2 to TRBJ2-1; 11 nucleotides align to TRBD2. The J call may be faulty, since TRBJ2-7 better matches the DNA end. Germline V CDR1 and CDR2: SGHAT, FQNNGV. CDR3 length equals 18 residues. The CDR3 DNA is TGTGCCAGCAGCTTAGGGGGGCTAGCGGGAGGCCGAGCCTACGAGCAGTACTTC. Protein: CASSLGGLAGGRAYEQYF.

This clonotype was seen a handful of times. The gene calls are TRBV19 and TRBJ1-2; D is unresolved. The CDR3 totals 15 residues. In germline, CDR1 is LNHDA, CDR2 SQIVND (reference sequence). The V gene lost 1 base and the J gene lost 7 bases, with 16 bases spanning the gap. CDR3: CASSIGTGPTAGYTF. CDR3 coding DNA: TGTGCCAGTAGTATAGGGACGGGCCCGACGGCTGGCTACACCTTC.

The rearrangement joins TRBV27 to TRBJ1-3; D is uncertain. The ends were cut back, 11 bases at V and 8 bases at J, with 13 bases in the middle. This CDR3 comprises 11 residues. Germline-derived CDR1 and CDR2 are MNHEY and SMNVEV (reference sequence). The CDR3 DNA follows: TGTGCCGTGAGATGGGTAGACACCATATATTTT. It is translated as CAVRWVDTIYF.

CDR3 bases: TGTGCCAGCAACCCGGGGAAGCGCTCCTACGAGCAGTACTTC. Residues: CASNPGKRSYEQYF. This rearrangement joins TRBV6-2 or TRBV6-3 to TRBJ2-7, with a weak D call TRBD2 (5 bases). The V and J ends lost 7 bases and 0 bases respectively, with 13 bases between them. From germline, CDR1 is MNHEY and CDR2 SVGEGT. The CDR3 loop spans 14 amino acids.

The chain has TRBV10-3 and TRBJ2-1, with 8 bases matching TRBD1. Germline assignment: CDR1 ENHRY and CDR2 SYGVKD. The V and J ends lost 2 bases and 5 bases, in that order; junction bases with no gene match: 8. The CDR3 covers 16 residues. The CDR3 coding sequence is TGTGCCATCAGTGAGCCGACAGGGGATAAGGACAATGAGCAGTTCTTC. It is translated as CAISEPTGDKDNEQFF.

This chain links TRBV19 with TRBJ1-2; 12 bases are shared with TRBD1. The germline gives CDR1 LNHDA, CDR2 SQIVND (reference sequence). Losses at the gene ends were 6 bases for V and 4 bases for J; bases not matched to a gene: 3. The CDR3 contains 14 residues. The CDR3 loop reads CASSGTGGFYGYTF. CDR3 DNA: TGTGCCAGTAGCGGGACAGGGGGCTTCTATGGCTACACCTTC.

This clonotype was detected a few times. This sequence joins TRBV6-5 and TRBJ1-1; possible D gene TRBD1, 6 bases. The CDR3 runs 15 residues. V was trimmed by 1 base and J by 8 bases, leaving 17 bases between them. Germline CDR1 and CDR2: MNHEY and SVGAGI. The CDR3 DNA reads as TGTGCCAGCAGTTACTTAGGGGGAGCGGGCGCCGAAGCTTTCTTT. The encoded protein is CASSYLGGAGAEAFF.

This clonotype showed up just a few times. V and J are TRBV15 and TRBJ2-3; D is unresolved. The germline gives CDR1 LNHNV, CDR2 YYDKDF (reference sequence). The germline V and J ends were trimmed by 4 bases and 4 bases, with 3 bases remaining between them. This CDR3 is built from 11 residues. The CDR3 reads CATSIADTQYF. The CDR3 coding sequence is TGTGCCACCAGCATTGCAGATACGCAGTATTTT. Full variable domain (rest looked up from reference TRBV15 and TRBJ2-3): DAMVIQNPRYQVTQFGKPVTLSCSQTLNHNVMYWYQQKSSQAPKLLFHYYDKDFNNEADTPDNFQSRRPNTSFCFLDIRSPGLGDTAMYLCATSIADTQYFGPGTRLTVL.

The V and J genes are TRBV27 and TRBJ1-4, with TRBD1 matching over 8 bases. Trimming removed 5 bases from V and 8 bases from J; junction bases left unmatched: 10. The CDR3 is 15 residues long. Per the germline V gene, CDR1 is MNHEY and CDR2 is SMNVEV (reference sequence). The DNA of the CDR3 is TGTGCCAGCAGTCCGTCACCAGGGGGCCGGGAAAAACTGTTTTTT. Its translation is CASSPSPGGREKLFF. The full variable domain, completed using reference TRBV27 and TRBJ1-4, is EAQVTQNPRYLITVTGKKLTVTCSQNMNHEYMSWYRQDPGLGLRQIYYSMNVEVTDKGDVPEGYKVSRKEKRNFPLILESPSPNQTSLYFCASSPSPGGREKLFFGSGTQLSVL.